The entry below gives a single T cell receptor beta chain sequence along with its context. This specimen comes from a study of blood T cell repertoires in COVID-19. The CDR3 length is 12 residues. Per germline, CDR1 SGHRS and CDR2 YFSETQ. Trimming stripped 2 bases from V and 7 bases from J, with 9 bases between. The table came from immunoSEQ multiplex PCR; TCRdb's copy has only in-frame clones and leaves some out. The sample holds 150,000 to 200,000 clones, 75% to 90% seen once. The chain joins TRBV5-1 to TRBJ1-1; D perhaps matches TRBD1 (5 bases). This sequence was found in a woman in her thirties or forties with COVID-19, enrolled during active disease. Sequenced material: peripheral blood. The CDR3 loop is CASSFRGIEAFF. The CDR3 region has the DNA TGCGCCAGCAGCTTCCGGGGGATTGAAGCTTTCTTT.